This TCR beta chain appears in the sequencing data of a study of shared T cell receptors in the human thymus. The CDR3 extends over 13 amino acids. Method: immunoSEQ multiplex PCR; TCRdb's copy keeps in-frame clones and lacks some. The sample has some 720,000 clones, around nine tenths seen once. The same data also contributed to another study, on human thymus T cells. That paper adds: The study used thymus tissue resected during corrective heart surgery. Thymic as well as blood repertoires seemed to favor certain V and J genes unevenly.

Source material: thymocytes. The chain combines TRBV21-1 with TRBJ2-7; TRBD2, the table's D call, was not compared with the DNA. TRBV21-1 is labeled a pseudogene. The receptor comes from a boy in the first two years of life with a congenital heart defect. CDR3 protein: CASSSRMRGEQYF. Written as DNA, the CDR3 is TGTGCCAGCAGCTCCCGGATGAGAGGCGAGCAGTACTTC.